The 22 T cell receptor beta chains listed next were all sequenced from one sample in a study of T-cell reconstitution after alpha-beta-depleted transplantation in children. Library preparation (for TCRbeta) was performed with unique molecular identifiers. Via MiXCR, TCRdb re-called the PCR reads, giving one row per CDR3 protein. Among 200,000 to 300,000 distinct CDR3 sequences, 20% to 30% were seen once, and the ten largest hold roughly 2.5%. This specimen was PBMCs, taken before TCRalphabeta/CD19-depleted stem cell transplant. Every receptor here comes from a girl aged 2 to 9 with Fanconi anemia, due to receive a stem cell transplant.

The sample holds many counts of this clonotype. This rearrangement joins TRBV12-3 or TRBV12-4 to TRBJ2-7; D remains ambiguous. V lost 6 bases to trimming and J lost 2 bases, with 11 bases between them. The CDR3 has 13 amino acids. The CDR3 loop reads CASSGVPTYEQYF. CDR3 nucleotides: TGTGCCAGCAGCGGAGTCCCGACCTACGAGCAGTACTTC.

The rearrangement links TRBV11-2 to TRBJ2-3; 10 bases fit TRBD2. This CDR3 contains 20 residues. The germline gives CDR1 SGHAT, CDR2 FQNNGV. V was clipped by 6 bases and J by 0 bases; unmatched bases: 18. The CDR3 loop is CASRGFGILAGAPSTDTQYF. The CDR3 nucleotides read TGTGCCAGCAGAGGTTTTGGGATCCTAGCGGGGGCTCCTAGCACAGATACGCAGTATTTT. The full variable domain, with the rest looked up from reference TRBV11-2 and TRBJ2-3, is EAGVAQSPRYKIIEKRQSVAFWCNPISGHATLYWYQQILGQGPKLLIQFQNNGVVDDSQLPKDRFSAERLKGVDSTLKIQPAKLEDSAVYLCASRGFGILAGAPSTDTQYFGPGTRLTVL.

A few counts support this clonotype. Given a much more abundant clone one base away, this may be a read error. J is TRBJ2-3 and V is TRBV7-8; no clear D gene. CDR3 length: 10 residues. V gave up 5 bases and J gave up 5 bases, with 2 bases separating them. CDR1 is SGHVS, CDR2 FQNEAQ, per germline. CDR3 protein: CASSRDTQYF. DNA of the CDR3: TGTGCCAGCAGCCGAGATACGCAGTATTTT.

This clonotype was recorded many times. The rearrangement uses TRBV12-3 or TRBV12-4 and TRBJ1-5; 10 bases line up with TRBD1. This CDR3 is 14 amino acids long. After removal of 5 bases from V and 4 bases from J, the junction contained 2 bases not matched to a gene. For the CDR3, the DNA is TGTGCCAGCAGTCGGACAGGGGGGAATCAGCCCCAGCATTTT. It encodes CASSRTGGNQPQHF.

This clonotype was seen a handful of times. DNA of the CDR3: TGCAGTGCTAGAATTGAGCGGGGAACCTACGAGCAGTACTTC. Translating it yields CSARIERGTYEQYF. This rearrangement joins TRBV20-1 to TRBJ2-7; 7 bases agree with TRBD2. The CDR3 has 14 amino acids. Trimming removed 2 bases from V and 2 bases from J; junction bases left unmatched: 6. The V gene's germline CDR1 is DFQATT and CDR2 SNEGSKA (reference sequence).

This clonotype occurred many times. The CDR3 DNA reads as TGTGCCAGCAGTTTAAGGCAGGGGGCCTACGAGCAGTACTTC. Translating gives CASSLRQGAYEQYF. The chain links TRBV12-3 or TRBV12-4 to TRBJ2-7, with 7 bases fitting TRBD1. The CDR3 totals 14 residues. The J segment lost 2 bases and the V segment lost 2 bases, leaving 3 bases of the junction unmatched.

This clonotype has a handful of counts. The CDR3 DNA sequence: TGTGCCAGCAGCTTAGACAAGGCGAGACGGGAAGCTTTCTTT. Protein sequence: CASSLDKARREAFF. The chain carries TRBV7-2 and TRBJ1-1; no clear D. Germline V gene data show CDR1 as SGHTA and CDR2 as FQGNSA. CDR3 length: 14 residues. The V end was cut by 1 base, the J end by 8 bases, with 14 bases between.

The chain employs TRBV6-2 or TRBV6-3 and TRBJ2-5; 7 bases line up with TRBD1. V trimming: 4 bases; J trimming: 4 bases; junction bases outside the gene matches: 12. The CDR3 totals 16 residues. Germline loops: CDR1 MNHEY, CDR2 SVGEGT. DNA of the CDR3: TGTGCCAGCAGTTCGGGCAATCACAGGGGAATAGAGACCCAGTACTTC. Amino acids: CASSSGNHRGIETQYF.

This clonotype was observed at least ten times. The chain links TRBV10-3 to TRBJ2-7; D may be TRBD1 (6 bases). There are 15 residues in the CDR3. The germline CDR1 and CDR2 sequences are ENHRY and SYGVKD. The germline V and J ends were trimmed by 4 bases and 1 base, with 14 bases remaining between them. The CDR3: CAISGFPGTSYEQYF. CDR3 DNA: TGTGCCATCAGTGGTTTTCCCGGGACATCCTACGAGCAGTACTTC.

Many counts were recorded for this clonotype. This chain links TRBV7-3 with TRBJ2-3; TRBD1 is a possible D gene (5 bases). V was clipped by 6 bases and J by 1 base, with 8 bases between them. The length of the CDR3 is 13 residues. Germline CDR1 SGHTA, CDR2 FQGTGA. The CDR3 sequence: CASSLTGTDTQYF. The CDR3 nucleotides read TGTGCCAGCAGTCTGACAGGCACAGATACGCAGTATTTT. The full variable domain, in which reference TRBV7-3 and TRBJ2-3 provide the parts outside the CDR3, is GAGVSQTPSNKVTEKGKYVELRCDPISGHTALYWYRQSLGQGPEFLIYFQGTGAADDSGLPNDRFFAVRPEGSVSTLKIQRTERGDSAVYLCASSLTGTDTQYFGPGTRLTVL.

The chain recombines TRBV12-3 or TRBV12-4 with TRBJ2-3; 11 bases match TRBD2. This CDR3 has 19 amino acids. Unmatched junction bases numbered 10, after V lost 2 bases and J lost 0 bases. CDR3 coding DNA: TGTGCCAGCAGTTTAAGGCCTAGCGGGGGGTGGACTAGCACAGATACGCAGTATTTT. Translated: CASSLRPSGGWTSTDTQYF.

This clonotype was detected ten times or more. The V gene is TRBV12-3 or TRBV12-4, the J gene TRBJ2-1, with D perhaps TRBD2 (5 bases). This CDR3 region has 15 residues. With 7 bases removed from V and 4 bases from J, the gap between germline ends came to 17 bases. This CDR3 reads CASTASPSWYNEQFF. Written as DNA, the CDR3 is TGTGCCAGCACCGCGTCCCCTAGCTGGTACAATGAGCAGTTCTTC.

This clonotype was detected many times. J is TRBJ2-3 and V is TRBV12-3 or TRBV12-4, with 7 bases lining up with TRBD2. This CDR3 spans 16 amino acids. Unmatched junction bases numbered 11, after V lost 6 bases and J lost 2 bases. The CDR3 loop reads CASSRQTSPSTDTQYF. The CDR3 nucleotides read TGTGCCAGCAGCCGTCAGACTAGCCCCTCCACAGATACGCAGTATTTT.

This clonotype was found many times. The V gene is TRBV6-1, the J gene TRBJ2-3; 7 bases align to TRBD2. V lost 7 bases and J lost 0; bases outside the gene matches: 7. Germline values: CDR1 MNHNS, CDR2 SASEGT. This CDR3 is 15 amino acids long. CDR3 amino acids: CASTGPGGSTDTQYF. The DNA of the CDR3 is TGTGCCAGCACAGGGCCGGGGGGAAGCACAGATACGCAGTATTTT.

This clonotype was picked up a small number of times. This chain joins TRBV7-3 and TRBJ2-7; D possibly corresponds to TRBD1 (6 bases). There are 15 residues in the CDR3. Between the trimmed V and J ends, which lost 5 bases and 7 bases, there was a span of 21 bases. The V gene's germline CDR1 is SGHTA and CDR2 FQGTGA. The CDR3 spells CASSPPRDMSREQYF. Here the CDR3 DNA reads TGTGCCAGCAGCCCCCCTCGGGACATGTCTAGGGAGCAGTACTTC. Supplemented by reference TRBV7-3 and TRBJ2-7, the full variable domain reads GAGVSQTPSNKVTEKGKYVELRCDPISGHTALYWYRQSLGQGPEFLIYFQGTGAADDSGLPNDRFFAVRPEGSVSTLKIQRTERGDSAVYLCASSPPRDMSREQYFGPGTRLTVT.

This clonotype came up many times. J is TRBJ2-3 and V is TRBV5-1, with 8 bases fitting TRBD2. The length of the CDR3 is 14 residues. V lost 3 bases to trimming and J lost 3 bases; unmatched junction nucleotides: 3. CDR1 and CDR2 (germline): SGHRS, YFSETQ. The CDR3 coding sequence is TGCGCCAGCAGCTACGGACTAGCAACAGATACGCAGTATTTT. It is translated as CASSYGLATDTQYF.

Ten or more counts support this clonotype. The chain is built from TRBV20-1 and TRBJ2-5; D may be TRBD2 (5 bases). Germline V gives CDR1 DFQATT, CDR2 SNEGSKA (reference sequence). This CDR3 has 12 amino acids. Deletions cut 2 bases from V and 4 bases from J, with 8 bases between. The CDR3 region is CSARPGIETQYF. The CDR3 coding sequence is TGCAGTGCTAGACCGGGGATAGAGACCCAGTACTTC.

The table lists this clonotype with many counts. The chain recombines TRBV7-2 with TRBJ2-7; D uncertain. This CDR3 is built from 12 residues. Per germline, CDR1 SGHTA and CDR2 FQGNSA. Trimming cost V 2 bases and J 3 bases, with 5 bases left between them. The DNA for the CDR3 is TGTGCCAGCAGCTTAAAAGACTACGAGCAGTACTTC. This encodes CASSLKDYEQYF.

This rearrangement joins TRBV20-1 to TRBJ2-5; 8 bases line up with TRBD2. Trimming cost V 3 bases and J 3 bases; bases outside gene matches: 21. CDR3 length: 19 residues. Germline assignment: CDR1 DFQATT and CDR2 SNEGSKA (reference sequence). CDR3 loop: CSARGEGLVGGGPEETQYF. The CDR3 region has the DNA TGCAGTGCTAGGGGAGAGGGCCTGGTTGGCGGGGGGCCGGAAGAGACCCAGTACTTC.

This chain joins TRBV2 and TRBJ2-1; D not certain. Germline V lookup: CDR1 SNHLY, CDR2 FYNNEI. V was pared by 2 bases and J by 10 bases, with 12 bases between. CDR3 size: 13 residues. CDR3 amino acids: CASSEPGQIEQFF. In DNA, the CDR3 is TGTGCCAGCAGTGAACCAGGCCAGATAGAGCAGTTCTTC.

The rearrangement uses TRBV29-1 and TRBJ2-7, with a possible D match to TRBD2 (5 bases). Trimming cost V 4 bases and J 3 bases, with 13 bases left between them. The length of the CDR3 is 13 residues. CDR1 and CDR2 (germline): SQVTM, ANQGSEA. The CDR3 DNA sequence: TGCAGCGTTGCTCGGGGTGGGGACTACGAGCAGTACTTC. Protein product: CSVARGGDYEQYF.

This clonotype was counted between two and nine times. The CDR3 DNA sequence: TGCAGTGCTAGCGGCCTAGCGGGATACTTGAATGAGCAGTTCTTC. It yields the protein CSASGLAGYLNEQFF. The chain couples TRBV20-1 to TRBJ2-1; 9 bases align to TRBD2. The germline CDR1 and CDR2 sequences are DFQATT and SNEGSKA (reference sequence). V lost 3 bases and J lost 7; bases outside the gene matches: 10. This CDR3 has 15 amino acids.